Below are 7 T cell receptor beta chains sequenced from a single sample in a study of naive and memory T cell subsets. Study results and limitations: A few larger clonotypes appeared in naive repertoires, especially CD8, possibly memory cells re-expressing CD45RA.

Their recognized antigens are unknown. Both TRBC1 and TRBC2 were covered by a beta constant-region primer of two equimolar oligonucleotides. Ligated cDNA was amplified by four rounds of PCR with nested alpha and beta constant-region primers and SP2. TCRdb reprocessed the UMI-ligation and nested PCR reads via MiXCR and lists one record per CDR3 protein. The data show about 140,000 distinct CDR3 sequences, about 20% seen once. Sample: naive CD8+ T cells from blood. Source of these receptors: a human donor in good health.

The chain joins TRBV19 to TRBJ2-7; D is uncertain. With 3 bases removed from V and 3 bases from J, the gap between germline ends came to 6 bases. CDR1 LNHDA and CDR2 SQIVND come from the germline V gene (reference sequence). CDR3 length equals 12 residues. This CDR3 reads CASSMRDYEQYF. The CDR3 bases are TGTGCCAGTAGTATGCGAGACTACGAGCAGTACTTC.

This chain links TRBV28 with TRBJ2-7, with 9 nucleotides matching TRBD1. The CDR3 has 14 residues. Germline trimming cut 5 bases from V and 4 bases from J; bases unmatched to any gene: 6. Germline values: CDR1 MDHEN, CDR2 SYDVKM. CDR3 DNA sequence: TGTGCCAGCAGTCCGACAGGGGGGAATTACGAGCAGTACTTC. Amino acids: CASSPTGGNYEQYF.

This clonotype was observed a few times. The chain is built from TRBV27 and TRBJ2-1; D may be TRBD1 or TRBD2 (5 bases each). V shed 2 bases and J shed 9 bases, with 8 bases lying between them. The CDR3 is 12 residues long. Looked up from germline, CDR1 is MNHEY and CDR2 is SMNVEV (reference sequence). The CDR3 protein is CASSLAGTEQFF. The CDR3, as DNA: TGTGCCAGCAGTTTAGCAGGGACTGAGCAGTTCTTC.

This chain links TRBV28 with TRBJ1-4; D might be TRBD1 (5 bases). The germline V gene encodes CDR1 MDHEN and CDR2 SYDVKM. V lost 3 bases and J lost 4, with 9 bases in between. The CDR3 spans 14 residues. The CDR3 coding sequence is TGTGCCAGCAGTTTGGGGGGGATTAATGAAAAACTGTTTTTT. This gives the protein CASSLGGINEKLFF.

CDR3 sequence (DNA): TGTGCCAGCAGCCCCTCCAACTACGAGCAGTACTTC. Amino acids: CASSPSNYEQYF. The V gene is TRBV28, the J gene TRBJ2-7; the D is unclear. The germline V gene has CDR1 MDHEN and CDR2 SYDVKM. The CDR3 has 12 amino acids. V shed 6 bases and J shed 3 bases, with 9 bases lying between them.

The genes are TRBV11-2 and TRBJ2-1; the D call may be TRBD1 or TRBD2 (5 bases each). Trimming left V 6 bases short and J 5 bases short, with 20 bases between. Germline V gene lookup returns CDR1 SGHAT and CDR2 FQNNGV. This CDR3 is 16 amino acids long. CDR3 residues: CASRSPAGTVNNEQFF. The CDR3 nucleotides are TGTGCCAGCAGGTCTCCCGCCGGGACGGTGAACAATGAGCAGTTCTTC.

This clonotype occurred a few times. The rearrangement joins TRBV29-1 to TRBJ2-5; D is ambiguous. V lost 6 bases, J lost 0 bases, and 20 bases lay in between. Germline CDR1 is SQVTM and CDR2 is ANQGSEA. The CDR3 is 16 residues long. In DNA, the CDR3 is TGCAGCGTCGTTCCCCACGCCCTCAAAGACCAAGAGACCCAGTACTTC. This codes for CSVVPHALKDQETQYF. Full variable domain (remainder filled in from reference TRBV29-1 and TRBJ2-5): SAVISQKPSRDICQRGTSLTIQCQVDSQVTMMFWYRQQPGQSLTLIATANQGSEATYESGFVIDKFPISRPNLTFSTLTVSNMSPEDSSIYLCSVVPHALKDQETQYFGPGTRLLVL.